Only a few counts were recorded for the clone carrying this TCR beta chain. What it recognizes is unknown. These data belong to a study of cytomegalovirus exposure and HLA in healthy donors. The PCR contained 60 Vbeta and 13 Jbeta primers. Some clones are missing from TCRdb's copy, which holds only in-frame ones; the method was immunoSEQ multiplex PCR. The table shows fewer than 350,000 clones, with roughly 90% occurring only once. Findings of the study overall: Common viral pathogens seemed to be connected with several of the most significant clusters, according to a later analysis.

Germline values: CDR1 MNHEY, CDR2 SMNVEV (reference sequence). J lost 5 bases, V lost 6 bases, and 9 bases had no gene match. The CDR3 consists of 14 residues. The clonotype originates from a woman aged 18-29 years in good health and CMV-seronegative. The chain combines TRBV27 with TRBJ2-7; 8 bases align to TRBD1. The material sequenced was PBMCs. CDR3 nucleotide sequence: TGTGCCAGCAGCCTTTCAGGGGGCAGGAACGAGCAGTACTTC. It translates to CASSLSGGRNEQYF.